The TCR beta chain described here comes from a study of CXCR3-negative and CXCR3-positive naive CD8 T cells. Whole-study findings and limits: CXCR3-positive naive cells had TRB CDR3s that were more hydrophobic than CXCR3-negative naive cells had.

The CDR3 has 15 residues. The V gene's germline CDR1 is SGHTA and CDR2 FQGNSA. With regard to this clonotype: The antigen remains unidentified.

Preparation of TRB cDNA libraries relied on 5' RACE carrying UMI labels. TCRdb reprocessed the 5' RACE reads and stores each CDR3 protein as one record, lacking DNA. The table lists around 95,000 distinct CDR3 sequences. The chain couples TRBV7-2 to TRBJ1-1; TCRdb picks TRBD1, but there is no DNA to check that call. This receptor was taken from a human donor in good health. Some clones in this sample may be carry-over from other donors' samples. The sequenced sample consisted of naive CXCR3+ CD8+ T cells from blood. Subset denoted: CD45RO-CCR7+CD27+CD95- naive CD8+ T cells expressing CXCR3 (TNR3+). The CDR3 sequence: CASSLSRGQNTEAFF.